This T cell receptor (beta chain) was sequenced in a study of blood T cells in healthy people across ages. Overall study findings and caveats: Long-lived donors exceeded aged donors in naive CD4+ cells and diversity.

A note on this clonotype: What it binds is unknown.

PBMCs were isolated at a quantity of at least 6 million per sample. The length of the CDR3 is 14 residues. CDR1 and CDR2 from the germline V gene are LNHNV and YYDKDF (reference sequence). V lost 6 bases and J lost 4, with 15 bases in between. PCR was performed a second time for roughly 7 to 12 cycles using a sample-barcoded 5' primer and a J-beta primer mix. Each CDR3 protein is one row after TCRdb ran MiXCR on the 5' RACE reads. The top ten clones hold roughly 10% of a sample with 750,000 to 950,000 distinct CDR3 sequences, 25% to 30% of them seen once. The same data also contributed to another study, on T cells of mothers and their children. That paper adds: Each child gave some 3 million TCR beta CDR3 reads (each mother, over 8.5 million).

This TCR came from a woman aged 40 to 50 in good health. The rearrangement joins TRBV15 to TRBJ1-1, with a weak D call TRBD1 (5 bases). What was sequenced was blood. The CDR3 coding sequence is TGTGCCACCAGTGTCAGGGAAAGGGGCACTGAAGCTTTCTTT. As protein: CATSVRERGTEAFF.